The 23 T cell receptor beta chains presented below share a single source sample, sequenced in a study of vaccination effects on CD4 cells after COVID-19. The antigens of these receptors remain unknown. The repertoire was sequenced with immunoSEQ multiplex PCR; TCRdb's copy has only in-frame clones and lacks some. The table has more than 30,000 clones, 65% to 85% seen once. The culture ran for around nine days before CD4+ T cells were isolated. The starting material was CD4+ T cells from PBMCs cultured without peptide, obtained before COVID-19 vaccination. The receptors here all came from a human donor who received a COVID-19 vaccine.

This chain uses TRBV10-3 with TRBJ1-1; D remains unclear. From germline, CDR1 is ENHRY and CDR2 SYGVKD. The CDR3 runs to 13 residues. V shed 10 bases and J shed 2 bases, with 14 bases lying between them. CDR3 sequence: CATGRTENTEAFF. CDR3 nucleotides: TGTGCCACCGGTCGGACCGAAAACACTGAAGCTTTCTTT.

This chain connects TRBV6-5 to TRBJ2-7; 7 positions agree with TRBD1. Trimming at V came to 6 bases and at J to 2 bases, leaving 7 bases not matched to a gene. The CDR3 extends over 14 amino acids. The germline V gene encodes CDR1 MNHEY and CDR2 SVGAGI. The CDR3 sequence: CASRTGQAAYEQYF. The DNA of the CDR3 is TGTGCCAGCAGAACTGGACAGGCGGCCTACGAGCAGTACTTC.

The chain joins TRBV7-2 to TRBJ2-7, with 8 bases lining up with TRBD2. Germline CDR1 and CDR2: SGHTA and FQGNSA. V dropped 5 bases and J dropped 3; count of bases not matched to a gene: 15. The CDR3 covers 17 residues. DNA for the CDR3: TGTGCCAGCAGCCCCCCGGGGCTAGCGGGCCCTTTCTACGAGCAGTACTTC. It codes for CASSPPGLAGPFYEQYF. Based on the CDR3 plus reference TRBV7-2 and TRBJ2-7, the full variable domain is GAGVSQSPSNKVTEKGKDVELRCDPISGHTALYWYRQSLGQGLEFLIYFQGNSAPDKSGLPSDRFSAERTGGSVSTLTIQRTQQEDSAVYLCASSPPGLAGPFYEQYFGPGTRLTVT.

The sample holds one count of this clone. V usage is TRBV30 and J usage is TRBJ1-5, with D perhaps TRBD1 (5 bases). Trimming took off 1 base at V and 1 base at J, with 14 bases between the two ends. Per the germline V gene, CDR1 is GTSNPN and CDR2 is SVGIG (reference sequence). The CDR3 has 16 residues. The CDR3 here is CAWSEMWGRSNQPQHF. In DNA, the CDR3 is TGTGCCTGGAGTGAGATGTGGGGCAGGAGCAATCAGCCCCAGCATTTT.

In its sample, this clone was seen once. The chain employs TRBV18 and TRBJ2-3, with TRBD1 as a possible D gene (5 bases). This CDR3 region has 14 residues. V shed 6 bases and J shed 1 base, with 11 bases lying between them. Germline V gene sequence: CDR1 KGHSH, CDR2 LQKENI. CDR3 region: CASSPVGRTDTQYF. For the CDR3, the DNA is TGTGCCAGCTCCCCGGTGGGGCGCACAGATACGCAGTATTTT. Filled out from reference TRBV18 and TRBJ2-3, the complete variable domain reads NAGVMQNPRHLVRRRGQEARLRCSPMKGHSHVYWYRQLPEEGLKFMVYLQKENIIDESGMPKERFSAEFPKEGPSILRIQQVVRGDSAAYFCASSPVGRTDTQYFGPGTRLTVL.

The rearrangement uses TRBV7-2 and TRBJ2-7; no reliable D call. The V gene's germline CDR1 is SGHTA and CDR2 FQGNSA. The CDR3 runs to 12 residues. Trimming stripped 5 bases from V and 3 bases from J, with 8 bases between. In DNA, the CDR3 is TGTGCCAGCAGCGGCCGGAACTACGAGCAGTACTTC. Its translation is CASSGRNYEQYF. Based on the CDR3 plus reference TRBV7-2 and TRBJ2-7, the full variable domain is GAGVSQSPSNKVTEKGKDVELRCDPISGHTALYWYRQSLGQGLEFLIYFQGNSAPDKSGLPSDRFSAERTGGSVSTLTIQRTQQEDSAVYLCASSGRNYEQYFGPGTRLTVT.

This clone was counted a few times. The chain joins TRBV7-9 to TRBJ1-6; D is uncertain. V lost 7 bases, J lost 7 bases, and 14 bases lay in between. The CDR3 has 14 amino acids. The germline CDR1 and CDR2 sequences are SEHNR and FQNEAQ (reference sequence). CDR3 DNA: TGTGCCAGCACCAGAGACACAGACAATTCACCCCTCCACTTT. This codes for CASTRDTDNSPLHF.

The J gene is TRBJ2-1, the V gene TRBV2; TRBD1 matches at 9 bases. Germline V gene data show CDR1 as SNHLY and CDR2 as FYNNEI. This CDR3 has 12 amino acids. Trimming cost V 6 bases and J 12 bases; bases outside gene matches: 6. The CDR3 nucleotides are TGTGCCAGCAGCCTGGGACAGGGCAGGCAGTTCTTC. Protein sequence: CASSLGQGRQFF.

This clone was found a few times. The chain combines TRBV28 with TRBJ2-2, with 10 bases aligning to TRBD1. The CDR3 consists of 14 residues. Trimming took 8 bases from V and 2 from J; bases not matched to a gene: 2. Germline lookup yields CDR1 MDHEN and CDR2 SYDVKM. CDR3 DNA sequence: TGTGCCAGCCAGACAGGGGGCAACACCGGGGAGCTGTTTTTT. Its translation is CASQTGGNTGELFF.

The gene calls are TRBV19 and TRBJ2-5; the D is unclear. CDR3 length: 14 amino acids. Germline CDR1 LNHDA, CDR2 SQIVND (reference sequence). Between the trimmed V and J ends, which lost 3 bases and 2 bases, there was a span of 10 bases. DNA for the CDR3: TGTGCCAGTAGTATGTTGAGCAGGCAAGAGACCCAGTACTTC. It encodes CASSMLSRQETQYF.

This clone is labeled as medium-sized. CDR3 DNA: TGTGCCAGCAGCTTAGGAGTGAATCAGCCCCAGCATTTT. This sequence encodes CASSLGVNQPQHF. V usage is TRBV7-2 and J usage is TRBJ1-5, with D unclear. Germline loops: CDR1 SGHTA, CDR2 FQGNSA. This CDR3 spans 13 amino acids. V lost 1 base, J lost 4 bases, and 5 bases lay in between. The full variable domain, completed using reference TRBV7-2 and TRBJ1-5, is GAGVSQSPSNKVTEKGKDVELRCDPISGHTALYWYRQSLGQGLEFLIYFQGNSAPDKSGLPSDRFSAERTGGSVSTLTIQRTQQEDSAVYLCASSLGVNQPQHFGDGTRLSIL.

This clone appeared a single time. V gene TRBV21-1 combines with J gene TRBJ1-3; the D segment call TRBD1 is taken from the table without a DNA check. TRBV21-1 is shown as a pseudogene. The CDR3 extends over 15 amino acids. The CDR3 DNA follows: TGTGCCAGCAGCACTCCCAGGGGGCCAGGAAACACCATATATTTT. Protein sequence: CASSTPRGPGNTIYF.

The rearrangement joins TRBV4-3 to TRBJ2-7; TRBD1 might be the D (5 bases). The ends were cut back, 2 bases at V and 2 bases at J, with 16 bases in the middle. The CDR3 length is 16 residues. Germline-derived CDR1 and CDR2 are LGHNA and YSLEER. Written as DNA, the CDR3 is TGCGCCAGCAGCCAATCCCAGACAGTCCGGGCCTACGAGCAGTACTTC. Protein product: CASSQSQTVRAYEQYF.

The chain couples TRBV30 to TRBJ2-1; 16 nucleotides agree with TRBD2. V lost 3 bases to trimming and J lost 9 bases; unmatched junction nucleotides: 14. The germline CDR1 and CDR2 sequences are GTSNPN and SVGIG (reference sequence). This CDR3 is built from 18 residues. The CDR3 nucleotides read TGTGCCTGGAGCGGGGTCCCGGGACTAGCGGGAGGGCGGGTTGAGCAGTTCTTC. Translated: CAWSGVPGLAGGRVEQFF.

The CDR3 sequence: CASSPNSYEQYF. DNA for the CDR3: TGTGCCAGCAGTCCTAACTCCTACGAGCAGTACTTC. The chain is built from TRBV6-6 and TRBJ2-7; D ambiguous. From germline, CDR1 is MNHNY and CDR2 SVGAGI (reference sequence). V was pared by 5 bases and J by 0 bases, with 5 bases between. The CDR3 length is 12 residues.

The V gene is TRBV24-1, the J gene TRBJ2-1; 9 nucleotides align to TRBD2. Germline V gene lookup returns CDR1 KGHDR and CDR2 SFDVKD. This CDR3 comprises 16 residues. Trimming took 3 bases from V and 3 from J; bases not matched to a gene: 5. The chain's CDR3 is CATSDPLAGNYNEQFF. CDR3 coding DNA: TGTGCCACCAGTGATCCTCTAGCGGGAAACTACAATGAGCAGTTCTTC.

The V gene is TRBV2, the J gene TRBJ1-5; maybe TRBD1 (5 bases). The CDR3 is 12 residues long. V was cut by 7 bases and J by 1 base, with 5 bases left in between. CDR1 and CDR2 (germline): SNHLY, FYNNEI. The CDR3, as DNA: TGTGCCAGCAAGGGGAGCAATCAGCCCCAGCATTTT. This translates into CASKGSNQPQHF.

There are a few counts of this clone. The V and J genes are TRBV4-1 and TRBJ2-3; TRBD2 is a possible D gene (5 bases). Trimming removed 4 bases from V and 0 bases from J, with 11 bases in between. The CDR3 length is 15 residues. Germline loops: CDR1 MGHRA, CDR2 YSYEKL. CDR3 loop: CASSLGLASTDTQYF. The CDR3 bases are TGCGCCAGCAGCCTCGGACTGGCTAGCACAGATACGCAGTATTTT.

V and J are TRBV6-2 or TRBV6-3 and TRBJ1-6; 8 bases agree with TRBD1. From germline, CDR1 is MNHEY and CDR2 SVGEGT. V gave up 5 bases and J gave up 9 bases; unmatched junction bases: 9. The CDR3 extends over 15 amino acids. The CDR3 loop reads CASSPYGQGGSPLHF. The DNA of the CDR3 is TGTGCCAGCAGTCCGTATGGACAGGGAGGTTCACCCCTCCACTTT.

This clone was picked up a small number of times. The CDR3 DNA sequence: TGTGCCAGCAGCCTTCGTTCCTACAATGAGCAGTTCTTC. Translated: CASSLRSYNEQFF. The chain couples TRBV6-5 to TRBJ2-1, with no clear D. Germline V CDR1 and CDR2: MNHEY, SVGAGI. V lost 6 bases, J lost 1 base, and 7 bases lay in between. The CDR3 extends over 13 amino acids.

This clone was detected only once. The chain combines TRBV6-2 or TRBV6-3 with TRBJ2-2; D is unresolved. This CDR3 has 14 amino acids. Germline assignment: CDR1 MNHEY and CDR2 SVGEGT. V was clipped by 0 bases and J by 2 bases, with 4 bases between them. This CDR3 is CASSYSLNTGELFF. The CDR3 DNA follows: TGTGCCAGCAGTTACTCCCTTAACACCGGGGAGCTGTTTTTT.

This chain uses TRBV4-2 with TRBJ1-5; D call uncertain. The CDR3 runs 16 residues. V lost 2 bases and J 3 bases, leaving 14 bases between the germline ends. From germline, CDR1 is LGHNA and CDR2 YNFKEQ. This CDR3 is CASSQSQGRNNQPQHF. In DNA, the CDR3 is TGTGCCAGCAGCCAATCACAAGGACGGAACAATCAGCCCCAGCATTTT.

The chain is built from TRBV6-5 and TRBJ1-2; 7 bases fit TRBD1. The V segment lost 6 bases and the J segment 5 bases; nucleotides outside the gene matches: 12. The germline CDR1 and CDR2 sequences are MNHEY and SVGAGI. The CDR3 contains 15 residues. The CDR3 DNA reads as TGTGCCAGCAGACAAACAGGGGCCGGTGGTTATGGCTACACCTTC. Translation: CASRQTGAGGYGYTF.